This entry lists 26 T cell receptor beta chains sequenced from one sample in a study of cytomegalovirus exposure and HLA in healthy donors. With 60 Vbeta and 13 Jbeta primers, the PCR was carried out. TCRdb's copy holds only in-frame clones and misses some; the assay was immunoSEQ multiplex PCR. The sample records 85,000 to 130,000 clones, roughly 70% being singletons. The sample was PBMCs. The receptors were sampled from a male donor in good health and CMV-seropositive.

Details on this clone: The junction shows a germline mismatch at one end, possibly a read error. The chain joins TRBV30 to TRBJ1-2; D is ambiguous. Germline V lookup: CDR1 GTSNPN, CDR2 SVGIG (reference sequence). This CDR3 comprises 11 residues. The CDR3 DNA is TGTGCCTGGAGTGTACGAGGCGGCTACCCCTTC. Protein: CAWSVRGGYPF.

The sample holds a few counts of this clone. This chain connects TRBV6-1 to TRBJ1-1, with 7 nucleotides matching TRBD1. With V trimmed by 0 bases and J by 3 bases, 4 bases remained unmatched. The CDR3 runs to 15 residues. The germline CDR1 and CDR2 sequences are MNHNS and SASEGT. The DNA for the CDR3 is TGTGCCAGCAGTGAAGCGCTGAGGGGGCACACTGAAGCTTTCTTT. Its translation: CASSEALRGHTEAFF.

The chain is built from TRBV28 and TRBJ2-2; possible D gene TRBD1, 6 bases. Trimming left V 11 bases short and J 6 bases short, with 13 bases between. CDR1 is MDHEN and CDR2 is SYDVKM in the germline V gene. The CDR3 totals 12 residues. The CDR3 nucleotides are TGTGCCTCCCACAGGGACCCCGGGGAGCTGTTTTTT. This translates into CASHRDPGELFF.

This chain uses TRBV29-1 with TRBJ2-1; 7 bases are shared with TRBD2. The germline gives CDR1 SQVTM, CDR2 ANQGSEA. The CDR3 spans 15 residues. The J segment lost 0 bases and the V segment lost 3 bases, leaving 5 bases of the junction unmatched. CDR3 nucleotides: TGCAGCGTTGAGGGTCGCGGGAGCTCCTACAATGAGCAGTTCTTC. This encodes CSVEGRGSSYNEQFF.

The rearrangement links TRBV5-1 to TRBJ1-1; TRBD1 matches 7 bases. The CDR3 covers 14 residues. Germline V gives CDR1 SGHRS, CDR2 YFSETQ. V shed 2 bases, J shed 2 bases, and the junction held 3 bases outside the gene matches. The CDR3, as DNA: TGCGCCAGCAGCTTTACAGGGGCTAACACTGAAGCTTTCTTT. Protein product: CASSFTGANTEAFF. Full variable domain (remainder filled in from reference TRBV5-1 and TRBJ1-1): KAGVTQTPRYLIKTRGQQVTLSCSPISGHRSVSWYQQTPGQGLQFLFEYFSETQRNKGNFPGRFSGRQFSNSRSEMNVSTLELGDSALYLCASSFTGANTEAFFGQGTRLTVV.

J is TRBJ2-7 and V is TRBV7-9, with D possibly being TRBD2 (5 bases). Per the germline V gene, CDR1 is SEHNR and CDR2 is FQNEAQ (reference sequence). The CDR3 loop spans 15 amino acids. V was cut by 1 base and J by 7 bases, with 17 bases left in between. DNA for the CDR3: TGTGCCAGCAGCTTAGTATTCGGACCGGGAAAGGAGCAGTACTTC. Its protein is CASSLVFGPGKEQYF.

This chain links TRBV7-2 with TRBJ1-6; TRBD1 aligns across 7 bases. Trimming removed 3 bases from V and 8 bases from J; junction bases left unmatched: 4. This CDR3 has 14 amino acids. Per germline, CDR1 SGHTA and CDR2 FQGNSA. CDR3 coding DNA: TGTGCCAGCAGCTTTAGGGGGCTCGATTCACCCCTCCACTTT. It yields the protein CASSFRGLDSPLHF.

This clone was seen only a few times. The chain recombines TRBV25-1 with TRBJ2-7, with D possibly matching TRBD2 (7 bases). In germline, CDR1 is MGHDK, CDR2 SYGVNS. The CDR3 totals 17 residues. V gave up 4 bases and J gave up 3 bases, with 22 bases separating them. In DNA, the CDR3 is TGTGCCAGCAGTGCGGGTTTTCGGGGGGCCAGATTCTACGAGCAGTACTTC. Its protein product is CASSAGFRGARFYEQYF.

This clone was counted once. The J gene is TRBJ2-5, the V gene TRBV5-1; 10 nucleotides match TRBD2. The J call may be mistaken, given a closer DNA end match to TRBJ2-7. The CDR3 has 17 amino acids. Germline V gene lookup returns CDR1 SGHRS and CDR2 YFSETQ. CDR3 in DNA: TGCGCCAGCAGCCACTCTGCAGGGAGCGGGGGGGCCTACGAGCAGTACTTC. Translating gives CASSHSAGSGGAYEQYF.

This clone has only a few counts. The chain is built from TRBV7-8 and TRBJ2-1; 11 bases match TRBD2. The germline V gene encodes CDR1 SGHVS and CDR2 FQNEAQ. The CDR3 totals 16 residues. V shed 4 bases, J shed 7 bases, and the junction held 9 bases outside the gene matches. Here the CDR3 reads CASSSTSGIPLNEQFF. As DNA, the CDR3 is TGTGCCAGCAGCTCGACTAGCGGGATACCTTTGAATGAGCAGTTCTTC.

This clone was observed a handful of times. J is TRBJ2-2 and V is TRBV27; unclear D gene. V was shortened by 3 bases and J by 1 base, with 12 bases between the two germline ends. CDR1 and CDR2 from the germline V gene are MNHEY and SMNVEV (reference sequence). The CDR3 sequence is 16 residues long. The CDR3 reads CASSFGYLLNTGELFF. In DNA form, the CDR3 reads TGTGCCAGCAGTTTCGGGTACCTACTGAACACCGGGGAGCTGTTTTTT.

The J gene is TRBJ2-1, the V gene TRBV7-3; D possibly corresponds to TRBD2 (6 bases). Germline loops: CDR1 SGHTA, CDR2 FQGTGA. There are 21 residues in the CDR3. V gave up 2 bases and J gave up 3 bases, with 29 bases separating them. The CDR3 nucleotides are TGTGCCAGCAGCTTAGGTTTCGGGGGACTGGACCGAGCGGCGGGCTACAATGAGCAGTTCTTC. This translates into CASSLGFGGLDRAAGYNEQFF.

The V and J genes are TRBV5-1 and TRBJ2-7; the match to TRBD2 covers 9 bases. CDR3 length: 15 amino acids. Losses at the gene ends were 4 bases for V and 0 bases for J; bases not matched to a gene: 5. Germline loops: CDR1 SGHRS, CDR2 YFSETQ. In DNA, the CDR3 is TGCGCCAGCAGCAGGACTAGCGCGAGCTCCTACGAGCAGTACTTC. This gives the protein CASSRTSASSYEQYF.

The V and J genes are TRBV16 and TRBJ1-2; 7 bases agree with TRBD1. The V segment lost 6 bases and the J segment 4 bases; nucleotides outside the gene matches: 5. This CDR3 has 13 residues. Germline V gene data show CDR1 as KGHSY and CDR2 as FQNENV. CDR3: CASSPDRAYGYTF. Written as DNA, the CDR3 is TGTGCCAGCAGTCCAGACAGGGCCTATGGCTACACCTTC.

This clone came up a few times. This chain uses TRBV10-3 with TRBJ1-1; 11 bases map to TRBD1. The CDR3 spans 13 residues. V was pared by 8 bases and J by 6 bases, with 5 bases of the junction left unmatched. Germline V gene lookup returns CDR1 ENHRY and CDR2 SYGVKD. CDR3: CAIRGQGAPEAFF. The DNA of the CDR3 is TGTGCCATCCGTGGACAGGGGGCCCCTGAAGCTTTCTTT.

This chain links TRBV9 with TRBJ2-7; D gene uncertain. V gave up 0 bases and J gave up 0 bases, with 7 bases separating them. The germline V gene has CDR1 SGDLS and CDR2 YYNGEE. The CDR3 contains 14 residues. Here the CDR3 DNA reads TGTGCCAGCAGCGTAGTGCCCAGCTCCTACGAGCAGTACTTC. It translates to CASSVVPSSYEQYF.

The chain uses TRBV11-3 and TRBJ2-1; TRBD2 agrees at 12 bases. V shed 1 base, J shed 8 bases, and the junction held 9 bases outside the gene matches. The CDR3 length is 17 residues. Germline assignment: CDR1 SGHNT and CDR2 YENEEA. The CDR3 loop is CASSLGAGTSGFYEQFF. Written as DNA, the CDR3 is TGTGCCAGCAGCTTAGGCGCCGGGACTAGCGGGTTCTATGAGCAGTTCTTC.

The chain uses TRBV15 and TRBJ1-5; perhaps TRBD1 as D (6 bases). V was pared by 1 base and J by 4 bases, with 8 bases between. This CDR3 is built from 14 residues. Germline V gene sequence: CDR1 LNHNV, CDR2 YYDKDF (reference sequence). Here the CDR3 reads CATSRGTENQPQHF. The CDR3 coding sequence is TGTGCCACCAGCAGAGGGACAGAGAATCAGCCCCAGCATTTT. The full variable domain, its missing parts supplied by reference TRBV15 and TRBJ1-5, is DAMVIQNPRYQVTQFGKPVTLSCSQTLNHNVMYWYQQKSSQAPKLLFHYYDKDFNNEADTPDNFQSRRPNTSFCFLDIRSPGLGDTAMYLCATSRGTENQPQHFGDGTRLSIL.

The chain is built from TRBV27 and TRBJ2-3; 11 positions agree with TRBD2. Trimming took 0 bases from V and 0 from J; bases not matched to a gene: 11. In germline, CDR1 is MNHEY, CDR2 SMNVEV (reference sequence). This CDR3 contains 20 residues. The CDR3 sequence: CASSLSPPRTSGSSTDTQYF. The CDR3, as DNA: TGTGCCAGCAGTTTATCACCCCCTCGGACTAGCGGGTCTAGCACAGATACGCAGTATTTT.

The rearrangement joins TRBV18 to TRBJ2-7, with TRBD1 matching over 8 bases. CDR3 length: 15 amino acids. Germline V gene sequence: CDR1 KGHSH, CDR2 LQKENI. With V trimmed by 3 bases and J by 7 bases, 11 bases remained unmatched. CDR3 nucleotide sequence: TGTGCCAGCTCACCGCGACAGGGGCTCTCTGAGGAGCAGTACTTC. The encoded protein is CASSPRQGLSEEQYF.

The chain employs TRBV5-6 and TRBJ2-3; 7 nucleotides align to TRBD2. CDR1 and CDR2 from the germline V gene are SGHDT and YYEEEE. The junction had 9 bases not matched to a gene; V was cut back by 2 bases and J by 0 bases. The CDR3 has 17 amino acids. This CDR3 is CASSLILSGASTDTQYF. As DNA, the CDR3 is TGTGCCAGCAGCTTAATTTTGAGCGGGGCCAGCACAGATACGCAGTATTTT.

J is TRBJ1-2 and V is TRBV29-1; 7 bases fit TRBD1. V dropped 4 bases and J dropped 2; count of bases not matched to a gene: 16. The CDR3 contains 17 residues. Germline CDR1 SQVTM, CDR2 ANQGSEA. The CDR3 reads CSVGPRTGAKLNYGYTF. CDR3 bases: TGCAGCGTTGGGCCCCGGACAGGAGCAAAATTGAACTATGGCTACACCTTC.

The chain couples TRBV25-1 to TRBJ1-3; tentative D call: TRBD1 (6 bases). V was cut by 6 bases and J by 2 bases, with 17 bases left in between. The CDR3 length is 16 residues. CDR1 is MGHDK and CDR2 is SYGVNS in the germline V gene. The CDR3 loop is CASRGGSTGTGNTIYF. The DNA for the CDR3 is TGTGCCAGCAGGGGAGGGTCGACAGGAACTGGAAACACCATATATTTT.

The rearrangement uses TRBV30 and TRBJ2-1; the D is unclear. V shed 7 bases and J shed 2 bases, with 9 bases lying between them. This CDR3 has 12 residues. Per the germline V gene, CDR1 is GTSNPN and CDR2 is SVGIG (reference sequence). The CDR3 is CASREAYNEQFF. CDR3 in DNA: TGTGCCTCCCGTGAGGCCTACAATGAGCAGTTCTTC.

This sequence joins TRBV10-3 and TRBJ1-6; TRBD1 aligns across 8 bases. V lost 6 bases and J lost 7; bases outside the gene matches: 8. Germline-derived CDR1 and CDR2 are ENHRY and SYGVKD. The CDR3 loop spans 15 amino acids. The CDR3 sequence: CAIRQTGGTNSPLHF. The DNA of the CDR3 is TGTGCCATCAGGCAAACAGGGGGTACAAATTCACCCCTCCACTTT.

The V gene is TRBV5-1, the J gene TRBJ2-7; 8 bases agree with TRBD1. The length of the CDR3 is 15 residues. Germline V gives CDR1 SGHRS, CDR2 YFSETQ. J gave up 0 bases and V 2 bases, and 4 bases lay outside the gene matches. CDR3 sequence reads: CASSFRTGSSYEQYF. The CDR3 bases are TGCGCCAGCAGCTTTAGGACAGGGAGCTCCTACGAGCAGTACTTC.